These T cell receptor beta chains were read from a single sample in a study of T cells after somatic rescue of genetic block. Measured with immunoSEQ multiplex PCR; TCRdb has only the in-frame clones, and not every one. Of 9,500 to 15,000 clones detected, over 60% appear once; the ten largest clones hold about 20%. Input material: peripheral blood mononuclear cells (PBMCs). The receptors derive from a boy aged 5-17 years. Both conserved end residues are part of each CDR3. The D gene is left open where the match is weak. Clone sizes are given selectively: once, few, many, or a class where the clone is expanded.

D gene,clone size,V gene,J gene,CDR3 DNA,CDR3 protein
NA,NA,TRBV6-6,TRBJ1-6,TGTGCCAGCAGGGATGGTAAGCTGAGTACACCCCTCCACTTT,CASRDGKLSTPLHF
NA,NA,TRBV5-4,TRBJ2-7,TGTGCCAGCAGCCCCGGGGGCGGGGGCCGTTACGAGCAGTACTTC,CASSPGGGGRYEQYF
NA,once,TRBV19,TRBJ2-1,TGTGCCAGTAGTATAAGAGGGGGACGGGAGCAGTTCTTC,CASSIRGGREQFF
NA,once,TRBV4-1,TRBJ1-2,TGCGCCAGCAGCCAAGGGTTGAAAAGGGATGGGTATGGCTACACCTTC,CASSQGLKRDGYGYTF
NA,few,TRBV10-3,TRBJ2-3,TGTGCCATCAGTGAGGGACAGTCGGGTAAAGATACGCAGTATTTT,CAISEGQSGKDTQYF
NA,NA,TRBV7-2,TRBJ2-3,TGTGCCAGCAGCTTCCGCACAGATACGCAGTATTTT,CASSFRTDTQYF
NA,NA,TRBV5-1,TRBJ2-1,TGCGCCAGCAGCTTGTCATCAGGGGGGGCGCCCTACAATGAGCAGTTCTTC,CASSLSSGGAPYNEQFF
NA,NA,TRBV21-1,TRBJ2-1,TGTGCCAGCAGCAAAGGGGTTAGCGGGCCTCCCTTTTACAATGAGCAGTTCTTC,CASSKGVSGPPFYNEQFF
NA,NA,TRBV30,TRBJ2-7,TGTGCCTGGAGTGTATCTTGGCACTACTACGAGCAGTACTTC,CAWSVSWHYYEQYF
TRBD1,NA,TRBV7-8,TRBJ2-7,TGTGCCAGCAGCTTCGGGACAGGGGGAATCTACGAGCAGTACTTC,CASSFGTGGIYEQYF
NA,NA,TRBV9,TRBJ2-6,TGTGCCAGCAGCGGGGGGAACAGGGTTTTCTCTGGGGCCAACGTCCTGACTTTC,CASSGGNRVFSGANVLTF
TRBD1,few,TRBV5-4,TRBJ2-7,TGTGCCAGCAGTCGACAGGGAAGCGAGCAGTACTTC,CASSRQGSEQYF
NA,NA,TRBV7-9,TRBJ2-2,TGTGCCAGCAGCTTAGGGACCGGGGAGCTGTTTTTT,CASSLGTGELFF
NA,NA,TRBV6-5,TRBJ2-1,TGTGCCAGCAGGGACTGGACGTTGGACAATGAGCAGTTCTTC,CASRDWTLDNEQFF
NA,NA,TRBV6-5,TRBJ2-7,TGTGCCAGCAGTTACTCCCTTCCCCCTGGTGCCTACGAGCAGTACTTC,CASSYSLPPGAYEQYF
TRBD2,NA,TRBV10-3,TRBJ2-7,TGTGCCATTCGTCGGTGGGCTAGCGGGAGAGGGTACGAGCAGTACTTC,CAIRRWASGRGYEQYF
NA,few,TRBV7-9,TRBJ2-5,TGTGCCAGCAGCCGCAGGGGTACAGGAGAAGAGACCCAGTACTTC,CASSRRGTGEETQYF
TRBD2,NA,TRBV11-1,TRBJ2-2,TGTGCCAGCAGCCCCCGGTCGGGGGGGTGGAACACCGGGGAGCTGTTTTTT,CASSPRSGGWNTGELFF
NA,NA,TRBV7-9,TRBJ2-7,TGTGCCAGCAGCTTGACTAGTCTCACGGCCTACGAGCAGTACTTC,CASSLTSLTAYEQYF
NA,NA,TRBV18,TRBJ2-4,TGTGCCAGCTCACCAAACAGGGCCTTAGAGGGGGACATTCAGTACTTC,CASSPNRALEGDIQYF
TRBD2,NA,TRBV7-3,TRBJ2-5,TGTGCCAGCAGCTTAAAAACTAGCGGGAGAAGGGAGACCCAGTACTTC,CASSLKTSGRRETQYF
NA,NA,TRBV11-3,TRBJ1-1,TGTGCCAGCAGCTTAGAGGGGGGCACTGAAGCTTTCTTT,CASSLEGGTEAFF
TRBD2,NA,TRBV4-2,TRBJ2-5,TGTGCCAGCAGCGTGAGCGGGACTAGCGGGAGGGAAAAGACCCAGTACTTC,CASSVSGTSGREKTQYF
TRBD1,once,TRBV5-5,TRBJ2-7,TGTGCCAGCAGCTTGGTCGGGACAGCCGCTTGGTTTTACGAGCAGTACTTC,CASSLVGTAAWFYEQYF
NA,NA,TRBV5-1,TRBJ1-1,TGCGCCAGCAGCTTGGAAGGGGGCACTGAAGCTTTCTTT,CASSLEGGTEAFF
TRBD2,NA,TRBV6-5,TRBJ2-7,TGTGCCAGCAGCCCAGGCGGGAGAGCCTACGAGCAGTACTTC,CASSPGGRAYEQYF
TRBD2,NA,TRBV28,TRBJ2-3,TGTGCCAGCAGTCTTGGACTAGCGGGAGGGCGAGTCACAGATACGCAGTATTTT,CASSLGLAGGRVTDTQYF
NA,NA,TRBV27,TRBJ2-2,TGTGCCAGCAGAGAAACAGTCACCGGGGAGCTGTTTTTT,CASRETVTGELFF
TRBD1,NA,TRBV7-9,TRBJ2-3,TGTGCCAGCAGCTTACAGGGGGCGGATACGCAGTATTTT,CASSLQGADTQYF
TRBD2,NA,TRBV19,TRBJ2-7,TGTGCCAGTAAGGCTAGCGGGGGACCACCCTACGAGCAGTACTTC,CASKASGGPPYEQYF
NA,NA,TRBV10-3,TRBJ2-2,TGTGCCATCAGTGCCGGACTCGCCGGGGAGCTGTTTTTT,CAISAGLAGELFF
NA,few,TRBV6-4,TRBJ2-3,TGTGCCAGCAGTGACTCGCGAGGGGCCCGCACAGATACGCAGTATTTT,CASSDSRGARTDTQYF
NA,once,TRBV27,TRBJ2-3,TGTGCCAGCACCTCCCGGACCAGTGCTAGCACAGATACGCAGTATTTT,CASTSRTSASTDTQYF
NA,NA,TRBV4-1,TRBJ1-2,TGCGCCAGCAGCCAAGGAGGGCACCTCCCTAACTATGGCTACACCTTC,CASSQGGHLPNYGYTF
NA,few,TRBV19,TRBJ1-1,TGTGCCAGTAGTGCCGGGGGGAACACTGAAGCTTTCTTT,CASSAGGNTEAFF
NA,NA,TRBV6-5,TRBJ2-2,TGTGCCAGCAGTACGGACACTCTACCTCGGGAGCTGTTTTTT,CASSTDTLPRELFF
NA,NA,TRBV14,TRBJ1-1,TGTGCCAGCAGCCGCCAGGGTCGCACTGAAGCTTTCTTT,CASSRQGRTEAFF
NA,NA,TRBV9,TRBJ2-5,TGTGCCAGCAGCGTAGATGGAGAGACCCAGTACTTC,CASSVDGETQYF
TRBD2,few,TRBV10-1,TRBJ2-3,TGCGCCAGCAGTGATGGCGGGACTAGTCTGAGGGATACGCAGTATTTT,CASSDGGTSLRDTQYF
TRBD1,NA,TRBV10-3,TRBJ1-1,TGTGCCATCTCGACAGGGGGCGGGAACACTGAAGCTTTCTTT,CAISTGGGNTEAFF
TRBD1,NA,TRBV18,TRBJ2-7,TGTGCCAGCTCACCAAGACAGGGGGCCGAGCAGTACTTC,CASSPRQGAEQYF
TRBD1,NA,TRBV27,TRBJ1-1,TGTGCCAGCAGTTTTCAGGGGGGTGTTGAAGCTTTCTTT,CASSFQGGVEAFF
NA,NA,TRBV5-1,TRBJ2-2,TGCGCCAGCAGTAAATTAGGGCTGTACACCGGGGAGCTGTTTTTT,CASSKLGLYTGELFF
NA,once,TRBV7-2,TRBJ2-1,TGTGCCAGCAGCTCCCGGGACCAATACAATGAGCAGTTCTTC,CASSSRDQYNEQFF
NA,NA,TRBV5-1,TRBJ2-5,TGCGCCAGCAGCTTGGTCGGACAGCAAGAGACCCAGTACTTC,CASSLVGQQETQYF
NA,NA,TRBV21-1,TRBJ2-4,TGTGCCACCCCTACCACCGGGACCCTCAGTAGGTCCAAAAACATTCAGTACTTC,CATPTTGTLSRSKNIQYF
TRBD1,NA,TRBV5-1,TRBJ2-1,TGCGCCAGCAGACCCCTGACAGGGAGTACCTACAATGAGCAGTTCTTC,CASRPLTGSTYNEQFF
NA,NA,TRBV19,TRBJ2-5,TGTGCCAGTAGCGACAGGTGGAGTGGAGAGACCCAGTACTTC,CASSDRWSGETQYF
NA,NA,TRBV4-1,TRBJ2-4,TGCGCCAGCAGCCAAGACAGTACCGGTGGCAAAAACATTCAGTACTTC,CASSQDSTGGKNIQYF
NA,few,TRBV30,TRBJ1-4,TGTGCCTGGACGCACGGGGAAAAACTGTTTTTT,CAWTHGEKLFF
TRBD1,few,TRBV9,TRBJ1-5,TGTGCCAGCAGCGTAGCAGAGGGGGCAGGCCAGCCCCAGCATTTT,CASSVAEGAGQPQHF
NA,NA,TRBV19,TRBJ1-6,TGTGCCAGTAGTGGGCAGCTACTTCTGGATAATTCACCCCTCCACTTT,CASSGQLLLDNSPLHF
NA,few,TRBV29-1,TRBJ1-4,TGCAGCGTTGTCATTCTTGAAAAACTGTTTTTT,CSVVILEKLFF
NA,NA,TRBV5-1,TRBJ2-3,TGCGCCAGCAGCTTGGTCGGGCAGGGCGGCACAGATACGCAGTATTTT,CASSLVGQGGTDTQYF
TRBD2,NA,TRBV14,TRBJ2-1,TGTGCCAGCAGCCAAGCATCTCTAGCGGGAGGAGTTAGCAATGAGCAGTTCTTC,CASSQASLAGGVSNEQFF
NA,NA,TRBV6-5,TRBJ1-1,TGTGCCAGCTGGACATCTTCACTTGGGGTTTTCTTT,CASWTSSLGVFF
NA,few,TRBV2,TRBJ2-1,TGTGCCAGCAGTGACGTACTGCAGTTCTTC,CASSDVLQFF